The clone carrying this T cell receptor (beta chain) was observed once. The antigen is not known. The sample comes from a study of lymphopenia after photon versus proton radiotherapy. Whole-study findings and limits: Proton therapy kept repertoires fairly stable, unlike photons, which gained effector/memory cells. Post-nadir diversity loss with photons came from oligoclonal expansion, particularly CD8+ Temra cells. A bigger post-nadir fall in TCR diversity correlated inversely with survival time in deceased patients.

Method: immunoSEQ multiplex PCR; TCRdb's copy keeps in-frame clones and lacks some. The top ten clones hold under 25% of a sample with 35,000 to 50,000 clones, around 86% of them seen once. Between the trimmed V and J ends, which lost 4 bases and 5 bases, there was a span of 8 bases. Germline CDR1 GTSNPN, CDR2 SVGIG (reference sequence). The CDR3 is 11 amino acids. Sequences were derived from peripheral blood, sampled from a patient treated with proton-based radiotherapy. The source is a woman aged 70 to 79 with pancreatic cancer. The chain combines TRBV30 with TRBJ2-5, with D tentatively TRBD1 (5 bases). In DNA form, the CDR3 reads TGTGCCTGGACAGGGCGGGAGACCCAGTACTTC. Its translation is CAWTGRETQYF.